The 3 T cell receptor beta chains below were found in one sample sequenced in a study of CD8 T cells in Susac syndrome. Reverse transcription of roughly 0.45 to 1 ug RNA used random hexamers. One entry per CDR3 protein, called by TCRdb with MiXCR from the immunoSEQ multiplex PCR reads. The repertoire holds around 130,000 distinct CDR3 sequences, with more than 75% as singletons. The sample taken for sequencing was CD8+ T cells from PBMCs. The receptor set was obtained from a human donor with multiple sclerosis.

In nucleotides, the CDR3 is TGTGCCAGCAGCCAAGATCTGGAAAATACGCAGTATTTT. It specifies CASSQDLENTQYF. V gene TRBV3-1 combines with J gene TRBJ2-3; D unresolved. The CDR3 has 13 amino acids. V lost 0 bases, J lost 7 bases, and 8 bases lay in between. CDR1 LGHDT and CDR2 YNNKEL come from the germline V gene (reference sequence).

In this sample, this clonotype turned up once. The gene calls are TRBV5-1 and TRBJ2-7; D possibly uses TRBD1 or TRBD2 (5 bases each). The CDR3 totals 14 residues. CDR1 and CDR2 (germline): SGHRS, YFSETQ. V was pared by 0 bases and J by 0 bases, with 7 bases between. CDR3 region: CASSLAGTSYEQYF. In DNA, the CDR3 is TGCGCCAGCAGCTTGGCGGGGACCTCCTACGAGCAGTACTTC.

The chain uses TRBV24-1 and TRBJ2-1; D perhaps matches TRBD2 (6 bases). This CDR3 is 14 amino acids long. Germline V gives CDR1 KGHDR, CDR2 SFDVKD. Between the trimmed V and J ends, which lost 4 bases and 5 bases, there was a span of 11 bases. The CDR3 DNA follows: TGTGCCACCAGTGAGGCTAGCGAAGACAATGAGCAGTTCTTC. Translated: CATSEASEDNEQFF.